This T cell receptor (beta chain) comes out of a study of T cell repertoires in aging, cancer and after chemotherapy. Study background: Roughly 8.8 million TCR reads made up the full dataset.

Germline V CDR1 and CDR2: ENHRY, SYGVKD. With 0 bases removed from V and 5 bases from J, the gap between germline ends came to 14 bases. This CDR3 spans 15 amino acids. Findings and caveats of the study: Untreated cancer patients had significantly lower blood TCR diversity than age-matched healthy donors.

Multiplex touch-down PCR with TRB-A/B primers amplified rearranged V-D-J TRB sequences. From the multiplex PCR reads, TCRdb called clonotypes with MiXCR, one entry per CDR3 protein. This sample has under 12,000 distinct CDR3 sequences; less than 55% occur once, and the top ten carry 7% to 9.5%. Comments on this clonotype: Its antigen is not identified.

Peripheral blood genomic DNA, not sorted cells or RNA, was the template. This TCR was sampled from a human donor in good health. The sample taken for sequencing was blood. J is TRBJ2-7 and V is TRBV10-3, with D perhaps TRBD1 or TRBD2 (6 bases each). CDR3 region: CAISESRGAVDEQYF. In DNA form, the CDR3 reads TGTGCCATCAGTGAGTCGAGGGGGGCAGTTGACGAGCAGTACTTC.